This T cell receptor (beta chain) was profiled in a study of blood T cells in healthy people across ages. Study-level background: Through template switching, about one barcoded beta molecule was captured per two T cells, as measured in model experiments.

This clonotype was seen once. The length of the CDR3 is 15 residues. The germline CDR1 and CDR2 sequences are MGHRA and YSYEKL. Between the trimmed V and J ends, which lost 2 bases and 3 bases, there was a span of 10 bases. The individuals who served as donors were healthy Caucasians living in Russia, aged roughly 6 to 90. It was with a sample-barcoded 5' primer and a J-beta primer mix that a second PCR of about 6 to 12 cycles was run. Each of the cDNA molecules was tagged by a template-switch adaptor with 12 random nucleotides. No fewer than 3 million CDR3-containing paired-end reads came from each sample. MiXCR, run by TCRdb on the 5' RACE reads, gives a single entry per CDR3 protein. The repertoire holds some 710,000 distinct CDR3 sequences, with 22% as singletons.

V is TRBV4-1 and J is TRBJ2-2; D might be TRBD2 (5 bases). The receptor's source is a man aged 65 to 79 in good health. Material for sequencing was blood. CDR3 bases: TGCGCCAGCAGCCAATTGAGCGGAGACACCGGGGAGCTGTTTTTT. It translates to CASSQLSGDTGELFF.